The 28 T cell receptor beta chains given below trace back to one sample, sequenced in a study of T-cell memory formation after mild COVID-19. In TCRdb, the 5' RACE reads were re-called with MiXCR into one record per CDR3 protein. Of roughly 170,000 distinct CDR3 sequences listed, about 18% are singletons. Sequences were obtained from PBMCs or a T cell subset sorted from them (not recorded which). These receptors all stem from a man younger than 35 who had mild COVID-19 (a few samples of this study predate the infection). Cell type and time point are not known.

The chain is built from TRBV18 and TRBJ1-4, with unresolved D. Trimming pared 4 bases from V and 8 bases from J, leaving 20 bases between. The CDR3 spans 16 residues. Germline V CDR1 and CDR2: KGHSH, LQKENI. CDR3 nucleotide sequence: TGTGCCAGCTCACTTGCCTCATGGGGAGAAGGGGAAAAACTGTTTTTT. Protein product: CASSLASWGEGEKLFF.

This chain uses TRBV6-2 or TRBV6-3 with TRBJ2-1; no reliable D call. The CDR3 runs to 13 residues. V dropped 7 bases and J dropped 6 bases, with 13 bases sitting between them. Germline V gene sequence: CDR1 MNHEY, CDR2 SVGEGT. CDR3 in amino acids: CASINRALNEQFF. The CDR3 bases are TGTGCCAGCATTAACCGGGCGCTCAATGAGCAGTTCTTC.

This clonotype has only a few counts. This chain connects TRBV2 to TRBJ2-7, with unresolved D. Trimming shortened V by 6 bases and J by 2 bases, and 8 bases separated the two germline ends. Germline V lookup: CDR1 SNHLY, CDR2 FYNNEI. There are 12 residues in the CDR3. This CDR3 reads CASRIKPYEQYF. The CDR3 DNA is TGTGCCAGCAGAATCAAACCCTACGAGCAGTACTTC.

The rearrangement uses TRBV7-2 and TRBJ2-7; TRBD1 aligns across 7 bases. V shed 4 bases and J 3 bases; nucleotides not matched to a gene: 6. The CDR3 spans 14 residues. Germline loops: CDR1 SGHTA, CDR2 FQGNSA. For the CDR3, the DNA is TGTGCCAGCAGCTCCCAGGGACAGTTCTACGAGCAGTACTTC. Translating it yields CASSSQGQFYEQYF.

The chain recombines TRBV13 with TRBJ1-6; D might be TRBD1 (5 bases). The V end was cut by 5 bases, the J end by 7 bases, with 15 bases between. From germline, CDR1 is PRHDT and CDR2 FYEKMQ (reference sequence). CDR3 length: 15 amino acids. The CDR3: CASSPWDGLNSPLHF. The CDR3 bases are TGTGCCAGCAGCCCCTGGGACGGTTTAAATTCACCCCTCCACTTT.

The V and J genes are TRBV6-2 or TRBV6-3 and TRBJ1-1; unclear D gene. Trimming removed 5 bases at V and 5 bases at J, with 15 bases between. CDR1 is MNHEY and CDR2 is SVGEGT in the germline V gene. The CDR3 has 14 amino acids. The CDR3 region has the DNA TGTGCCAGCAGTCTTTGGGGAGGTGAGACTGAAGCTTTCTTT. Protein: CASSLWGGETEAFF.

The CDR3 loop is CSARGARDFQETQYF. The CDR3 nucleotides are TGCAGTGCTAGAGGGGCTAGAGATTTTCAAGAGACCCAGTACTTC. The chain employs TRBV20-1 and TRBJ2-5; D gene ambiguous. Trimming cost V 1 base and J 2 bases, with 14 bases left between them. Germline lookup yields CDR1 DFQATT and CDR2 SNEGSKA (reference sequence). The CDR3 is 15 amino acids.

Only a few counts were recorded for this clonotype. The CDR3: CASSLTQGDNEKLFF. The CDR3 DNA sequence: TGCGCCAGCAGCTTAACCCAGGGTGATAATGAAAAACTGTTTTTT. This chain uses TRBV5-1 with TRBJ1-4; a possible D gene is TRBD1 (5 bases). Germline assignment: CDR1 SGHRS and CDR2 YFSETQ. The CDR3 spans 15 residues. Trimming removed 2 bases at V and 4 bases at J, with 12 bases between.

This clonotype was detected a few times. The chain links TRBV5-1 to TRBJ1-1; D uncertain. Germline assignment: CDR1 SGHRS and CDR2 YFSETQ. The CDR3 contains 14 residues. V was shortened by 3 bases and J by 1 base, with 10 bases between the two germline ends. The CDR3 sequence: CASSSNAGNTEAFF. The CDR3 DNA reads TGCGCCAGCAGCTCCAACGCGGGGAACACTGAAGCTTTCTTT.

This clonotype has a handful of counts. The chain joins TRBV6-5 to TRBJ2-7; possibly TRBD2 for D (6 bases). Germline V gives CDR1 MNHEY, CDR2 SVGAGI. Trimming removed 0 bases from V and 7 bases from J, with 16 bases in between. This CDR3 is 15 amino acids long. CDR3 loop: CASSYSTPRRGEQYF. The CDR3 DNA is TGTGCCAGCAGTTACTCGACCCCCCGGAGGGGAGAGCAGTACTTC.

The rearrangement links TRBV18 to TRBJ1-1; 8 positions agree with TRBD1. J was trimmed by 4 bases and V by 6 bases; bases with no gene match: 7. CDR1 and CDR2 from the germline V gene are KGHSH and LQKENI. This CDR3 is 14 amino acids long. The CDR3 bases are TGTGCCAGCTCGCAGGGGGCGCGAGGCACTGAAGCTTTCTTT. Its protein is CASSQGARGTEAFF.

The J gene is TRBJ1-5, the V gene TRBV7-2; D not resolved. Germline V gene data show CDR1 as SGHTA and CDR2 as FQGNSA. The CDR3 totals 14 residues. Trimming cost V 5 bases and J 3 bases, with 11 bases left between them. The CDR3 sequence is CASSTLGPNQPQHF. DNA for the CDR3: TGTGCCAGCAGCACTTTAGGGCCCAATCAGCCCCAGCATTTT.

This clonotype occurred a few times. The chain links TRBV4-3 to TRBJ2-3; 7 nucleotides align to TRBD1. CDR3 length equals 15 residues. Trimming removed 3 bases from V and 4 bases from J; junction bases left unmatched: 7. Germline CDR1 and CDR2: LGHNA and YSLEER. The CDR3: CASSHGTDLPDTQYF. CDR3 DNA: TGCGCCAGCAGCCATGGGACAGACCTACCAGATACGCAGTATTTT.

The rearrangement uses TRBV5-1 and TRBJ1-1; the D is unclear. The germline V gene has CDR1 SGHRS and CDR2 YFSETQ. The CDR3 is 11 residues long. V gave up 4 bases and J gave up 5 bases, with 6 bases separating them. This CDR3 reads CASSPGTEAFF. CDR3 nucleotides: TGCGCCAGCAGCCCTGGGACTGAAGCTTTCTTT.

This clonotype was counted between two and nine times. The chain links TRBV20-1 to TRBJ2-1, with D perhaps matching TRBD2 (5 bases). The CDR3 extends over 11 amino acids. From germline, CDR1 is DFQATT and CDR2 SNEGSKA (reference sequence). Trimming left V 1 base short and J 8 bases short, with 6 bases between. CDR3 loop: CSARVGDEQFF. The CDR3 region has the DNA TGCAGTGCTAGAGTGGGAGATGAGCAGTTCTTC.

The chain combines TRBV7-2 with TRBJ1-4, with 9 bases matching TRBD1. Looked up from germline, CDR1 is SGHTA and CDR2 is FQGNSA. Trimming cost V 4 bases and J 11 bases; bases outside gene matches: 2. The CDR3 totals 12 residues. The CDR3 spells CASSSDRGKLFF. CDR3 nucleotide sequence: TGTGCCAGCAGCTCCGACAGGGGGAAACTGTTTTTT.

The chain is built from TRBV7-9 and TRBJ1-2; the D gene is possibly TRBD1 (6 bases). The CDR3 consists of 13 residues. Trimming cost V 4 bases and J 5 bases, with 11 bases left between them. The germline V gene encodes CDR1 SEHNR and CDR2 FQNEAQ (reference sequence). CDR3 sequence: CASSSRGGYGYTF. CDR3 nucleotides: TGTGCCAGCAGCTCGAGAGGGGGGTATGGCTACACCTTC.

A few counts support this clonotype. The chain employs TRBV6-1 and TRBJ1-6; D perhaps matches TRBD1 (6 bases). The CDR3 is 13 residues long. V lost 8 bases and J 9 bases, leaving 14 bases between the germline ends. Per the germline V gene, CDR1 is MNHNS and CDR2 is SASEGT. CDR3 sequence reads: CASCGRGFSPLHF. In DNA, the CDR3 is TGTGCCAGCTGCGGGAGGGGGTTTTCACCCCTCCACTTT.

This clonotype turned up a few times. This chain connects TRBV7-6 to TRBJ2-7, with D possibly TRBD1 on 5 matching bases. CDR3 length equals 13 residues. Trimming took off 4 bases at V and 0 bases at J, with 7 bases between the two ends. Germline V CDR1 and CDR2: SGHVS, FNYEAQ. This chain's CDR3 is CASSYGHSYEQYV. CDR3 DNA sequence: TGTGCCAGCAGCTACGGACACTCCTACGAGCAGTACGTC.

The chain carries TRBV4-2 and TRBJ1-3, with D uncertain. The CDR3 spans 17 residues. CDR1 is LGHNA and CDR2 is YNFKEQ in the germline V gene. The germline V and J ends were trimmed by 1 base and 0 bases, with 13 bases remaining between them. The CDR3 loop reads CASSQAARPNSGNTIYF. The CDR3 DNA follows: TGTGCCAGCAGCCAAGCGGCCAGGCCTAACTCTGGAAACACCATATATTTT.

At least ten counts were recorded for this clonotype. The rearrangement uses TRBV10-3 and TRBJ2-5; TRBD1 might be the D (5 bases). V was trimmed by 0 bases and J by 4 bases, leaving 12 bases between them. The CDR3 contains 15 residues. Germline assignment: CDR1 ENHRY and CDR2 SYGVKD. CDR3 sequence (DNA): TGTGCCATCAGTGAGTCGGGGCACCACTTAGAGACCCAGTACTTC. Translating gives CAISESGHHLETQYF.

This CDR3 reads CASSEDPRTGELFF. In DNA form, the CDR3 reads TGTGCCAGCAGCGAGGACCCGCGTACCGGGGAGCTGTTTTTT. The V and J genes are TRBV9 and TRBJ2-2; D ambiguous. Per the germline V gene, CDR1 is SGDLS and CDR2 is YYNGEE. V lost 3 bases to trimming and J lost 5 bases, with 11 bases between them. The CDR3 has 14 residues.

The sample holds a few counts of this clonotype. The chain is built from TRBV6-2 or TRBV6-3 and TRBJ2-1; D is tentatively TRBD1 or TRBD2 (5 bases each). The V end lost 8 bases, the J end lost 10 bases, and 18 bases lay between the germline ends. The CDR3 consists of 13 residues. Germline CDR1 reads MNHEY; CDR2 reads SVGEGT. The CDR3 sequence: CASGDPPFGEQFF. The CDR3 nucleotides are TGTGCCAGCGGGGACCCGCCTTTTGGAGAGCAGTTCTTC.

The chain recombines TRBV4-3 with TRBJ1-6; D is ambiguous. The CDR3 covers 16 residues. The germline gives CDR1 LGHNA, CDR2 YSLEER. The V end was cut by 1 base, the J end by 6 bases, with 13 bases between. The CDR3 spells CASSQGNGAINSPLHF. In DNA, the CDR3 is TGCGCCAGCAGCCAAGGAAACGGCGCGATTAATTCACCCCTCCACTTT.

The chain recombines TRBV28 with TRBJ1-6, with D unclear. The V end was cut by 3 bases, the J end by 8 bases, with 11 bases between. Germline CDR1 and CDR2: MDHEN and SYDVKM. CDR3 length: 14 residues. The DNA of the CDR3 is TGTGCCAGCAGTTTCGCCGGGATGGATTCACCCCTCCACTTT. Protein: CASSFAGMDSPLHF.

The chain combines TRBV12-3 or TRBV12-4 with TRBJ1-1; possibly TRBD1 for D (5 bases). The CDR3 sequence is 14 residues long. V was clipped by 7 bases and J by 0 bases, with 12 bases between them. DNA of the CDR3: TGTGCCAGCACCCTCCGGGGGATGAACACTGAAGCTTTCTTT. Its translation: CASTLRGMNTEAFF.

The V call is TRBV7-2, the J call TRBJ2-5; perhaps TRBD2 as D (6 bases). The CDR3 totals 15 residues. Trimming shortened V by 4 bases and J by 5 bases, and 17 bases separated the two germline ends. Germline V CDR1 and CDR2: SGHTA, FQGNSA. The CDR3, as DNA: TGTGCCAGCAGCTCGGGACTGACTGGTAGGGAGACCCAGTACTTC. Amino acids: CASSSGLTGRETQYF.

This clonotype was detected a few times. This sequence joins TRBV28 and TRBJ2-7; D not certain. The V gene lost 3 bases and the J gene lost 4 bases, with 7 bases spanning the gap. The CDR3 has 12 residues. The germline V gene has CDR1 MDHEN and CDR2 SYDVKM. CDR3 DNA: TGTGCCAGCAGTTTCCCGAGATACGAGCAGTACGTC. This codes for CASSFPRYEQYV.